This T cell receptor (beta chain) was identified in a study of T cells in Graves' hyperthyroidism and ophthalmopathy. Study-level information: Pretreatment peripheral blood was obtained at initial diagnosis. Whole-study findings and limits: Ophthalmopathy could be told apart from stable hyperthyroidism with a 13 V-J model. Median prediction lead before ophthalmopathy onset was roughly 6 months with the model.

RNA transcripts were the template for amplifying TCR beta CDR3 regions. Carried out on the TCR CDR3, a first-round RT-PCR used the HTBI primer set. MiXCR, applied by TCRdb to the multiplex PCR reads, yields one record per CDR3 protein. The table includes about 260,000 distinct CDR3 sequences, approximately 20% detected once. Enrolled ophthalmopathy patients presented with a Clinical Activity Score of at least 3, a NOSPECS grade of at least 4, and disease duration under 3 months. For this clonotype: Its antigen remains unknown.

The sequencing sample was made of blood. The TCR was taken from a man aged 25 to 40 with Graves' ophthalmopathy.

CDR3 loop: CASSLERSNYGYTF. CDR3 nucleotides: TGTGCCAGCAGCTTGGAGCGGTCTAACTATGGCTACACCTTC. This sequence joins TRBV5-6 and TRBJ1-2; D not certain. CDR1 and CDR2 (germline): SGHDT, YYEEEE. The V end lost 0 bases, the J end lost 0 bases, and 6 bases lay between the germline ends. This CDR3 comprises 14 residues.